Listed below are T cell receptor beta chains from one sample, sequenced in a study of T cell responses to AZD1222 COVID-19 vaccine. TCRdb's copy holds only in-frame clones and misses some; the assay was immunoSEQ multiplex PCR. The data hold approximately 49,000 clones, with around four fifths observed a single time. The sequences come from peripheral blood, collected on day 0 of MenACWY control vaccination. All receptors come from an adult in good health. The CDR3 runs from the conserved cysteine through the conserved F or W. D genes are given only for firm matches. Clone size, where shown, is once, few, many, or a class for clones that have expanded.

TRBV7-6,.,15,.,TRBJ2-1,CASSKSGVKYNEQFF,TGTGCCAGCAGCAAAAGCGGAGTGAAGTACAATGAGCAGTTCTTC
TRBV5-4,TRBD2,14,.,TRBJ2-1,CASSQTSAYNEQFF,TGTGCCAGCAGCCAGACTAGCGCGTACAATGAGCAGTTCTTC
TRBV9,.,17,once,TRBJ2-2,CASNPSVSTGYTGELFF,TGTGCCAGCAACCCAAGCGTTTCTACAGGGTACACCGGGGAGCTGTTTTTT
TRBV19,.,11,few,TRBJ1-1,CASQLNTEAFF,TGTGCCAGTCAGTTGAACACTGAAGCTTTCTTT
TRBV3-1/TRBV3-2,.,15,.,TRBJ2-1,CAAGSSVGSYNEQFF,TGTGCCGCCGGATCTTCAGTAGGCTCCTACAATGAGCAGTTCTTC
TRBV5-4,TRBD2,18,few,TRBJ2-3,CASSTWTSGRASWGTQYF,TGTGCCAGCAGCACATGGACTAGCGGGAGGGCCTCCTGGGGCACGCAGTATTTT
TRBV3-1/TRBV3-2,.,13,.,TRBJ2-3,CASSLEGTGRRVF,TGTGCCAGCAGCCTGGAGGGCACTGGCAGGCGAGTTTTT
TRBV5-1,TRBD1,16,.,TRBJ2-3,CASSFTPDRFSDTQYF,TGCGCCAGCAGCTTTACCCCGGACAGGTTTTCAGATACGCAGTATTTT
TRBV3-1/TRBV3-2,.,16,few,TRBJ1-5,CASSQDSFRQGQPQHF,TGTGCCAGCAGCCAAGATAGTTTTAGGCAGGGTCAGCCCCAGCATTTT
TRBV11-2,TRBD1,16,.,TRBJ1-2,CASSLDRRDRGRGYTF,TGTGCCAGCAGCTTAGATAGGCGGGACAGGGGCCGTGGCTACACCTTC
TRBV19,TRBD1,16,.,TRBJ2-5,CASSILGQGRRETQYF,TGTGCCAGTAGTATACTCGGACAGGGACGCCGAGAGACCCAGTACTTC
TRBV5-5,TRBD1,15,.,TRBJ2-5,CASSRNQGAYETQYF,TGTGCCAGCAGCCGTAACCAGGGGGCATATGAGACCCAGTACTTC
TRBV7-2,.,15,.,TRBJ1-5,CASRFTGLANQPQHF,TGTGCCAGCAGATTTACGGGTTTAGCAAATCAGCCCCAGCATTTT
TRBV30,TRBD2,19,.,TRBJ2-1,CAWSVPRLELAGGHNEQFF,TGTGCCTGGAGTGTACCCAGATTGGAACTAGCGGGGGGCCACAATGAGCAGTTCTTC
TRBV2,.,15,once,TRBJ2-2,CASSETGHHTGELFF,TGTGCCAGCAGTGAGACGGGCCACCACACCGGGGAGCTGTTTTTT
TRBV18,.,13,few,TRBJ2-2,CASSSRNTGELFF,TGTGCCAGCTCCAGCAGAAACACCGGGGAGCTGTTTTTT
TRBV28,TRBD1,17,.,TRBJ1-1,CASSLRQGAMVNTEAFF,TGTGCCAGCAGTTTAAGACAGGGGGCAATGGTGAACACTGAAGCTTTCTTT
TRBV7-9,.,15,few,TRBJ1-2,CASSRPGRVWNGYTF,TGTGCCAGCAGCCGCCCAGGGCGGGTTTGGAATGGCTACACCTTC
TRBV30,.,13,.,TRBJ1-6,CASPTGPNSPLHF,TGTGCCTCCCCGACAGGTCCTAATTCACCCCTCCACTTT
TRBV25-1,.,13,.,TRBJ1-5,CASTVGGNQPQHF,TGTGCCAGCACCGTTGGGGGGAATCAGCCCCAGCATTTT
TRBV5-1,TRBD2,16,.,TRBJ2-2,CASSSGLAGGTGELFF,TGCGCCAGCAGCTCTGGACTAGCGGGAGGCACCGGGGAGCTGTTTTTT
TRBV11-2,.,15,.,TRBJ1-6,CASRPLWGYNSPLHF,TGTGCCAGCCGCCCGCTTTGGGGGTATAATTCACCCCTCCACTTT
TRBV4-2,TRBD2,16,.,TRBJ2-3,CASSQESGGRTDTQYF,TGTGCCAGCAGCCAAGAATCCGGCGGGAGGACAGATACGCAGTATTTT
TRBV5-8,.,15,.,TRBJ2-1,CASSLEGLGYNEQFF,TGTGCCAGCAGCTTGGAGGGCTTAGGCTACAATGAGCAGTTCTTC
TRBV18,TRBD2,16,.,TRBJ2-1,CASSTRTSGSGNEQFF,TGTGCCAGCTCAACCCGGACTAGCGGGAGCGGGAATGAGCAGTTCTTC
TRBV2,.,13,.,TRBJ1-2,CASTRSPIYGYTF,TGTGCCAGCACCAGGTCTCCAATCTATGGCTACACCTTC
TRBV27,.,14,.,TRBJ1-1,CASRRAGPNTEAFF,TGTGCCAGCAGACGAGCAGGGCCGAACACTGAAGCTTTCTTT
TRBV3-1/TRBV3-2,TRBD1,16,few,TRBJ1-1,CASSLRTGGGNTEAFF,TGTGCCAGCAGCCTAAGGACAGGGGGGGGAAACACTGAAGCTTTCTTT
TRBV14,TRBD1,13,.,TRBJ1-2,CASSQAGGYGYTF,TGTGCCAGCAGCCAAGCAGGGGGCTATGGCTACACCTTC
TRBV28,.,14,.,TRBJ2-1,CASSLPSGYGEQFF,TGTGCCAGCAGTTTACCCTCCGGCTACGGTGAGCAGTTCTTC
TRBV7-9,.,16,.,TRBJ1-1,CASSGGAVRWNTEAFF,TGTGCCAGCAGCGGGGGGGCCGTTCGGTGGAACACTGAAGCTTTCTTT